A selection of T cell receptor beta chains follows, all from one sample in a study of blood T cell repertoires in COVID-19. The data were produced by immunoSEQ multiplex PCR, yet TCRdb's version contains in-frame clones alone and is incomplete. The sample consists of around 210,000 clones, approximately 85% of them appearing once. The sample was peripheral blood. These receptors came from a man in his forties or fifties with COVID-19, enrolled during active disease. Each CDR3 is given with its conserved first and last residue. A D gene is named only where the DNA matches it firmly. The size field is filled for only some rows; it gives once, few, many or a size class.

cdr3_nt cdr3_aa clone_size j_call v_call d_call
TGCGCCAGGAACAGGGGGCGAAATCAGCCCCAGCATTTT CARNRGRNQPQHF NA TRBJ1-5 TRBV5-1 TRBD1
TGCGCCAGCAGTCACCCCTGGACTGGGGATGAAAAACTGTTTTTT CASSHPWTGDEKLFF NA TRBJ1-4 TRBV23-1 NA
TGTGCCAGCAGCCGGCTGGGACAGGGGACCTCTGGAAACACCATATATTTT CASSRLGQGTSGNTIYF NA TRBJ1-3 TRBV5-4 TRBD1
TGTGCCAGTAGTGCACCAGGGGCTGGTAAAAACATTCAGTACTTC CASSAPGAGKNIQYF NA TRBJ2-4 TRBV19 NA
TGTGCCAGCAGCGTAGAGCCAGGGCCGGACACGCAGTATTTT CASSVEPGPDTQYF NA TRBJ2-3 TRBV9 NA
TGTGCCAGCAGCAGTACCGGGACTAGCGGGGGAAATGAGCAGTTCTTC CASSSTGTSGGNEQFF NA TRBJ2-1 TRBV5-6 TRBD2
TGTGCCAGCACTAAACCAGGACTAGCGGGGGGCGTGTCAGATACGCAGTATTTT CASTKPGLAGGVSDTQYF NA TRBJ2-3 TRBV7-9 TRBD2
TGTGCCAGCAGTGAAGGGGTCGTCAGGAGGGGTCCTCTCTATGGCTACACCTTC CASSEGVVRRGPLYGYTF NA TRBJ1-2 TRBV6-1 NA
TGTGCCACCAGCAGAGGAACAGGGAGGGACGAGCAGTACTTC CATSRGTGRDEQYF NA TRBJ2-7 TRBV15 NA
TGTGCCATCAGGGAGACAGGGGGGTGGGAGCAGTACTTC CAIRETGGWEQYF NA TRBJ2-7 TRBV10-3 TRBD1
TGTGCCAGTAGCCGGACAGGGGCCTACGAGCAGTACTTC CASSRTGAYEQYF NA TRBJ2-7 TRBV19 TRBD1
TGTGCCAGCAGCCTAATGGGACTGCGGAGCAATGAGCAGTTCTTC CASSLMGLRSNEQFF NA TRBJ2-1 TRBV9 NA
TGTGCCATCACCTTTGGGGGACAGGGGGCCTCTGGCTACACCTTC CAITFGGQGASGYTF NA TRBJ1-2 TRBV2 TRBD1
TGTGCCACCCACCCCGGGACAGGGCCCCAAGAGACCCAGTACTTC CATHPGTGPQETQYF NA TRBJ2-5 TRBV24-1 TRBD1
TGTGCCAGCTCCCCTTCCCGCACAGATACGCAGTATTTT CASSPSRTDTQYF NA TRBJ2-3 TRBV18 NA
TGTGCCAGCAGCTTAGATCAGTGGGGCGGGGGGTACGAGCAGTACTTC CASSLDQWGGGYEQYF once TRBJ2-7 TRBV11-2 TRBD2
TGTGCCAGCAGTCTTACTAGCGGGGAGTACAATGAGCAGTTCTTC CASSLTSGEYNEQFF NA TRBJ2-1 TRBV7-3 TRBD2
TGTGCCAGCGGCGGCAGGGCCAGCACAGATACGCAGTATTTT CASGGRASTDTQYF NA TRBJ2-3 TRBV3-1/TRBV3-2 NA
TGTGCCAGTAGCAAGGGTCGGGACTACAATGAGCAGTTCTTC CASSKGRDYNEQFF NA TRBJ2-1 TRBV19 NA